These 2 T cell receptor beta chains were sequenced from one sample in a study of cytomegalovirus exposure and HLA in healthy donors. The PCR had 60 Vbeta and 13 Jbeta primers. Assay used: immunoSEQ multiplex PCR; TCRdb lists only in-frame clones, some missing. Here the sample spans about 300,000 clones, 86% being singletons. What was sequenced was PBMCs. The receptors derive from a man in his forties in good health and CMV-seropositive.

V usage is TRBV7-2 and J usage is TRBJ2-3, with a tentative D call TRBD2 (6 bases). This CDR3 region has 15 residues. V was cut by 0 bases and J by 2 bases, with 9 bases left in between. Germline assignment: CDR1 SGHTA and CDR2 FQGNSA. In DNA, the CDR3 is TGTGCCAGCAGCTTAGCGGCGGGACTCACAGATACGCAGTATTTT. It yields the protein CASSLAAGLTDTQYF.

The table lists this clone with many counts. The chain uses TRBV4-1 and TRBJ2-3; maybe TRBD2 (6 bases). The ends were cut back, 1 base at V and 5 bases at J, with 16 bases in the middle. Germline CDR1 reads MGHRA; CDR2 reads YSYEKL. This CDR3 region has 16 residues. For the CDR3, the DNA is TGCGCCAGCAGCCAAGGTTTGCGGGGCGGAGGAGATACGCAGTATTTT. Amino acid sequence: CASSQGLRGGGDTQYF.